These 18 T cell receptor beta chains were sequenced from one sample in a study of cytomegalovirus exposure and HLA in healthy donors. A multiplex PCR was run with 60 Vbeta primers and 13 Jbeta primers. Using immunoSEQ multiplex PCR, the repertoire was profiled, and TCRdb retains in-frame clones only, with some absent. The sample's table shows approximately 150,000 clones. Sequences were obtained from PBMCs. These receptor sequences come from a woman in her 50s in good health and CMV-seronegative.

J is TRBJ1-2 and V is TRBV4-1, with D hard to call. The CDR3 consists of 14 residues. Per the germline V gene, CDR1 is MGHRA and CDR2 is YSYEKL. Trimming took 0 bases from V and 2 from J, leaving 7 bases between them. CDR3 protein: CASSQDGGNYGYTF. The CDR3 coding sequence is TGCGCCAGCAGCCAAGACGGAGGGAACTATGGCTACACCTTC.

J is TRBJ1-4 and V is TRBV7-2, with D possibly matching TRBD1 (5 bases). In germline, CDR1 is SGHTA, CDR2 FQGNSA. The CDR3 is 17 residues long. Between the trimmed V and J ends, which lost 2 bases and 2 bases, there was a span of 15 bases. The CDR3 DNA reads TGTGCCAGCAGCTTACGAGCGGGGGTAACGACTAATGAAAAACTGTTTTTT. Its translation is CASSLRAGVTTNEKLFF.

The chain uses TRBV6-5 and TRBJ2-1, with TRBD2 matching 8 bases. Trimming cost V 8 bases and J 8 bases; bases outside gene matches: 11. The CDR3 totals 14 residues. Per the germline V gene, CDR1 is MNHEY and CDR2 is SVGAGI. The CDR3 region has the DNA TGTGCCAGCGGGAGGACTAGCCGAGCACATGAGCAGTTCTTC. The encoded protein is CASGRTSRAHEQFF.

The CDR3 coding sequence is TGTGCCAGCAGTTTTTTAGCGGGGGGCGGGACCGGGGAGCTGTTTTTT. Its protein is CASSFLAGGGTGELFF. The chain couples TRBV27 to TRBJ2-2; TRBD2 aligns across 10 bases. CDR3 length: 16 amino acids. Trimming took 3 bases from V and 5 from J; bases not matched to a gene: 6. Germline CDR1 is MNHEY and CDR2 is SMNVEV (reference sequence).

V usage is TRBV28 and J usage is TRBJ2-7; D is ambiguous. There are 12 residues in the CDR3. Germline CDR1 is MDHEN and CDR2 is SYDVKM. The V end was cut by 3 bases, the J end by 5 bases, with 8 bases between. The CDR3 region has the DNA TGTGCCAGCAGTTTCGTGGGCAACGAGCAGTACTTC. This sequence encodes CASSFVGNEQYF.

The gene calls are TRBV9 and TRBJ1-4; 7 positions agree with TRBD1. The V gene end was trimmed by 5 bases and the J gene end by 2 bases; junction bases not matched to a gene: 12. CDR3 size: 17 residues. Germline CDR1 reads SGDLS; CDR2 reads YYNGEE. The DNA of the CDR3 is TGTGCCAGCAGTCCTCCGACAGGGTCTAAGACTAATGAAAAACTGTTTTTT. Its protein is CASSPPTGSKTNEKLFF.

The V gene is TRBV14, the J gene TRBJ1-2; 9 bases match TRBD1. J gave up 4 bases and V 3 bases, and 12 bases lay outside the gene matches. This CDR3 is 17 amino acids long. Germline loops: CDR1 SGHDN, CDR2 FVKESK. The CDR3 region is CASSQTWDRVLFYGYTF. CDR3 DNA: TGTGCCAGCAGCCAGACATGGGACAGGGTGCTGTTCTATGGCTACACCTTC. Based on the CDR3 plus reference TRBV14 and TRBJ1-2, the full variable domain is EAGVTQFPSHSVIEKGQTVTLRCDPISGHDNLYWYRRVMGKEIKFLLHFVKESKQDESGMPNNRFLAERTGGTYSTLKVQPAELEDSGVYFCASSQTWDRVLFYGYTFGSGTRLTVV.

The rearrangement joins TRBV9 to TRBJ1-1, with unresolved D. Trimming shortened V by 0 bases and J by 0 bases, and 9 bases separated the two germline ends. Germline V gene lookup returns CDR1 SGDLS and CDR2 YYNGEE. The CDR3 has 15 residues. DNA for the CDR3: TGTGCCAGCAGCGTAGCGTCGGGGATGAACACTGAAGCTTTCTTT. Amino acid sequence: CASSVASGMNTEAFF.

The chain links TRBV6-6 to TRBJ2-7; unclear D gene. CDR1 is MNHNY and CDR2 is SVGAGI in the germline V gene (reference sequence). The germline V and J ends were trimmed by 8 bases and 4 bases, with 15 bases remaining between them. This CDR3 has 13 amino acids. DNA of the CDR3: TGTGCCAGCTCCCTGGCGGAGACGTACGAGCAGTACTTC. This sequence encodes CASSLAETYEQYF.

V and J are TRBV6-5 and TRBJ2-3; TRBD2 aligns across 7 bases. The CDR3 loop spans 16 amino acids. Trimming cost V 2 bases and J 2 bases; bases outside gene matches: 7. Germline CDR1 is MNHEY and CDR2 is SVGAGI. CDR3 sequence: CASSYVSAGSTDTQYF. CDR3 nucleotide sequence: TGTGCCAGCAGTTACGTTTCAGCGGGATCCACAGATACGCAGTATTTT.

This chain links TRBV4-1 with TRBJ2-1, with 13 bases lining up with TRBD2. The CDR3 consists of 15 residues. The ends lost 3 bases at V and 6 bases at J; junction bases unmatched: 2. From germline, CDR1 is MGHRA and CDR2 YSYEKL. The CDR3 reads CASSQGLAGFNEQFF. As DNA, the CDR3 is TGCGCCAGCAGCCAGGGACTAGCGGGGTTCAATGAGCAGTTCTTC.

The V and J genes are TRBV6-1 and TRBJ1-5; 8 bases are shared with TRBD1. The junction had 2 bases not matched to a gene; V was cut back by 4 bases and J by 3 bases. Germline-derived CDR1 and CDR2 are MNHNS and SASEGT. The CDR3 is made up of 14 amino acids. CDR3 in amino acids: CASSGQGPNQPQHF. CDR3 coding DNA: TGTGCCAGCAGTGGACAGGGGCCCAATCAGCCCCAGCATTTT.

This chain uses TRBV4-2 with TRBJ2-1; 8 bases agree with TRBD1. The CDR3 extends over 17 amino acids. Losses at the gene ends were 0 bases for V and 8 bases for J; bases not matched to a gene: 12. CDR1 and CDR2 from the germline V gene are LGHNA and YNFKEQ. CDR3 nucleotide sequence: TGTGCCAGCAGCCAAGAAGGGGTAGGGACAGGTACCTATGAGCAGTTCTTC. This translates into CASSQEGVGTGTYEQFF.

V usage is TRBV27 and J usage is TRBJ1-1; D possibly corresponds to TRBD1 (6 bases). CDR1 and CDR2 from the germline V gene are MNHEY and SMNVEV (reference sequence). The CDR3 is made up of 12 amino acids. Trimming shortened V by 9 bases and J by 7 bases, and 15 bases separated the two germline ends. The CDR3 DNA follows: TGTGCCAGTGGCAGGGAGGGGGATGAAGCTTTCTTT. As protein: CASGREGDEAFF.

The chain employs TRBV7-6 and TRBJ2-7; 9 nucleotides match TRBD2. With V trimmed by 5 bases and J by 0 bases, 14 bases remained unmatched. The CDR3 is made up of 18 amino acids. The germline CDR1 and CDR2 sequences are SGHVS and FNYEAQ. The CDR3 is CASSQPAQGRGGSYEQYF. In DNA, the CDR3 is TGTGCCAGCAGCCAGCCCGCCCAGGGGCGGGGGGGCTCCTACGAGCAGTACTTC.

The V call is TRBV19, the J call TRBJ1-5, with 8 bases aligning to TRBD1. Germline V gives CDR1 LNHDA, CDR2 SQIVND (reference sequence). Trimming cost V 5 bases and J 6 bases; bases outside gene matches: 9. This CDR3 has 15 residues. Written as DNA, the CDR3 is TGTGCCAGTAGTCCAGGGGACAGGAGGCGTCAGCCCCAGCATTTT. This sequence encodes CASSPGDRRRQPQHF.

This rearrangement joins TRBV4-2 to TRBJ2-5; 12 bases match TRBD2. The germline CDR1 and CDR2 sequences are LGHNA and YNFKEQ. This CDR3 region has 16 residues. The junction had 6 bases not matched to a gene; V was cut back by 3 bases and J by 4 bases. Written as DNA, the CDR3 is TGTGCCAGCAGCCATGACCCGACTAGCGGGGGAGAGACCCAGTACTTC. Protein: CASSHDPTSGGETQYF.

The chain has TRBV4-3 and TRBJ1-2; 7 positions agree with TRBD1. Germline lookup yields CDR1 LGHNA and CDR2 YSLEER. This CDR3 comprises 18 residues. Unmatched junction bases numbered 10, after V lost 0 bases and J lost 0 bases. For the CDR3, the DNA is TGCGCCAGCAGCCAAGATGAGAGACAGGGTCCCTCTAACTATGGCTACACCTTC. Translated, it gives CASSQDERQGPSNYGYTF.